The 21 T cell receptor beta chains in this list originate from one sample, sequenced in a study of OX40 agonist ivuxolimab in advanced cancers. Sequenced by immunoSEQ multiplex PCR; TCRdb stores in-frame clones only, minus some. The sample lists around 140,000 clones, 90% seen once, with around 0.99% in the top ten. This specimen was CD4+ or CD8+ T cells sorted from blood, taken in a trial of the OX40 agonist ivuxolimab. Every receptor here comes from an adult with an advanced solid tumor such as melanoma, head and neck, liver or kidney cancer.

This clone was seen just once. This chain joins TRBV6-4 and TRBJ1-2; a possible D gene is TRBD1 (6 bases). Trimming took off 5 bases at V and 1 base at J, with 11 bases between the two ends. The length of the CDR3 is 14 residues. CDR1 is MRHNA, CDR2 SNTAGT, per germline. The DNA for the CDR3 is TGTGCCAGCAGTCCGGACAGTGTTAACTATGGCTACACCTTC. Amino acids: CASSPDSVNYGYTF.

The table lists this clone with a count of one. The chain links TRBV5-1 to TRBJ2-3, with TRBD2 as a possible D gene (8 bases). V was clipped by 0 bases and J by 2 bases, with 19 bases between them. CDR1 SGHRS and CDR2 YFSETQ come from the germline V gene. The CDR3 totals 18 residues. The CDR3 loop reads CASSLVWRGREDTDTQYF. CDR3 sequence (DNA): TGCGCCAGCAGCTTGGTGTGGAGGGGGCGGGAGGACACAGATACGCAGTATTTT.

V is TRBV6-1 and J is TRBJ1-2; 9 nucleotides align to TRBD1. Germline lookup yields CDR1 MNHNS and CDR2 SASEGT. V lost 3 bases and J lost 14; bases outside the gene matches: 13. The length of the CDR3 is 14 residues. CDR3 bases: TGTGCCAGCAGTGAGGCCGGGACAGGGCCTTTTTCTACCTTC. Encoded protein: CASSEAGTGPFSTF.

The J gene is TRBJ1-5, the V gene TRBV6-5; D ambiguous. This CDR3 contains 15 residues. Trimming pared 6 bases from V and 1 base from J, leaving 13 bases between. Germline V gene lookup returns CDR1 MNHEY and CDR2 SVGAGI. The CDR3 region has the DNA TGTGCCAGCAGACCCCTCTTCATGAGCAATCAGCCCCAGCATTTT. Its translation: CASRPLFMSNQPQHF.

The chain links TRBV2 to TRBJ1-1; D is ambiguous. V lost 7 bases and J 5 bases, leaving 14 bases between the germline ends. The germline CDR1 and CDR2 sequences are SNHLY and FYNNEI. This CDR3 has 13 amino acids. The CDR3 DNA reads TGTGCCAGCAACCCCAGAGGTGGGACTGAAGCTTTCTTT. Translating gives CASNPRGGTEAFF.

This rearrangement joins TRBV7-2 to TRBJ2-3, with TRBD1 as a possible D gene (7 bases). From germline, CDR1 is SGHTA and CDR2 FQGNSA. Trimming took 0 bases from V and 4 from J, leaving 17 bases between them. This CDR3 contains 17 residues. The CDR3 spells CASSLARFGGGPDTQYF. The CDR3 nucleotides read TGTGCCAGCAGCTTAGCGCGGTTTGGAGGGGGCCCAGATACGCAGTATTTT.

This rearrangement joins TRBV28 to TRBJ2-1, with 9 nucleotides matching TRBD1. CDR1 is MDHEN, CDR2 SYDVKM, per germline. The CDR3 loop spans 16 amino acids. Trimming at V came to 4 bases and at J to 6 bases, leaving 10 bases not matched to a gene. This CDR3 reads CASSSLTGGIGNEQFF. For the CDR3, the DNA is TGTGCCAGCAGTTCACTGACAGGGGGTATCGGCAATGAGCAGTTCTTC.

The chain recombines TRBV20-1 with TRBJ2-7; 7 positions match TRBD1. The V and J ends lost 6 bases and 7 bases, in that order; junction bases with no gene match: 6. Germline V gene sequence: CDR1 DFQATT, CDR2 SNEGSKA (reference sequence). This CDR3 region has 11 residues. The CDR3 loop is CSAGGDWEQYF. CDR3 in DNA: TGCAGTGCAGGGGGCGACTGGGAGCAGTACTTC.

V is TRBV9 and J is TRBJ1-5; D is unresolved. The V gene lost 3 bases and the J gene lost 4 bases, with 14 bases spanning the gap. The germline gives CDR1 SGDLS, CDR2 YYNGEE. This CDR3 is built from 15 residues. The CDR3 bases are TGTGCCAGCAGCGCAACCTCGGGGTTTAATCAGCCCCAGCATTTT. It translates to CASSATSGFNQPQHF.

The chain links TRBV5-1 to TRBJ1-1; TRBD1 might be the D (5 bases). The CDR3 sequence is 14 residues long. Per the germline V gene, CDR1 is SGHRS and CDR2 is YFSETQ. V was shortened by 3 bases and J by 10 bases, with 19 bases between the two germline ends. In nucleotides, the CDR3 is TGCGCCAGCAGCTCCCGGAGCGGGGGGGAAGGAGCTTTCTTT. Translated, it gives CASSSRSGGEGAFF.

CDR3 region: CASSRQGSGNTIYF. CDR3 nucleotides: TGTGCCAGCAGCAGACAGGGGAGTGGAAACACCATATATTTT. The chain employs TRBV5-6 and TRBJ1-3; 8 bases fit TRBD1. Germline CDR1 is SGHDT and CDR2 is YYEEEE. With V trimmed by 4 bases and J by 3 bases, 3 bases remained unmatched. This CDR3 region has 14 residues.

The chain employs TRBV5-1 and TRBJ2-1, with TRBD2 identical over 11 bases. The germline V gene has CDR1 SGHRS and CDR2 YFSETQ. V gave up 4 bases and J gave up 1 base; unmatched junction bases: 4. CDR3 size: 16 residues. CDR3 loop: CASSQTSGTSYNEQFF. The CDR3 nucleotides read TGCGCCAGCAGCCAGACTAGCGGGACTTCCTACAATGAGCAGTTCTTC.

V is TRBV11-3 and J is TRBJ2-5; 10 nucleotides line up with TRBD2. The J call is in doubt because the DNA end fits TRBJ2-7 better. Per germline, CDR1 SGHNT and CDR2 YENEEA. The length of the CDR3 is 14 residues. The CDR3 here is CASTTGTSDYEQYF. CDR3 bases: TGTGCCAGCACAACCGGGACTAGCGACTACGAGCAGTACTTC.

This clone was seen a handful of times. The V gene is TRBV9, the J gene TRBJ1-4; D is ambiguous. The CDR3 covers 13 residues. The germline V and J ends were trimmed by 0 bases and 4 bases, with 4 bases remaining between them. Looked up from germline, CDR1 is SGDLS and CDR2 is YYNGEE. CDR3 loop: CASSVAGNEKLFF. The CDR3 nucleotides are TGTGCCAGCAGCGTAGCGGGTAATGAAAAACTGTTTTTT.

J is TRBJ1-5 and V is TRBV5-6, with D tentatively TRBD1 (5 bases). Per germline, CDR1 SGHDT and CDR2 YYEEEE. Deletions cut 0 bases from V and 0 bases from J, with 16 bases between. CDR3 length equals 18 residues. The CDR3 is CASSLAISGAYSNQPQHF. CDR3 sequence (DNA): TGTGCCAGCAGCTTGGCCATTTCTGGGGCGTATAGCAATCAGCCCCAGCATTTT.

This clone showed up just once. The chain is built from TRBV2 and TRBJ2-5; 8 nucleotides agree with TRBD1. J lost 1 base, V lost 7 bases, and 5 bases had no gene match. The CDR3 contains 14 residues. CDR1 and CDR2 (germline): SNHLY, FYNNEI. The CDR3 is CASIYRGTQETQYF. The CDR3 DNA sequence: TGTGCCAGCATCTACAGGGGGACCCAAGAGACCCAGTACTTC.

This clone was seen a few times. The rearrangement uses TRBV5-1 and TRBJ2-2; 8 bases map to TRBD2. Germline V gene sequence: CDR1 SGHRS, CDR2 YFSETQ. There are 15 residues in the CDR3. V was clipped by 2 bases and J by 5 bases; unmatched bases: 5. The CDR3 DNA follows: TGCGCCAGCAGCTTACCGGGACTAGAGACCGGGGAGCTGTTTTTT. It encodes CASSLPGLETGELFF.

The gene calls are TRBV19 and TRBJ1-5; no clear D gene. Trimming cost V 3 bases and J 6 bases, with 12 bases left between them. This CDR3 comprises 14 residues. Per germline, CDR1 LNHDA and CDR2 SQIVND (reference sequence). CDR3 DNA: TGTGCCAGTAGTATTCAAGGTGGTGGTCAGCCCCAGCATTTT. Translating it yields CASSIQGGGQPQHF. Full variable domain (remainder filled in from reference TRBV19 and TRBJ1-5): DGGITQSPKYLFRKEGQNVTLSCEQNLNHDAMYWYRQDPGQGLRLIYYSQIVNDFQKGDIAEGYSVSREKKESFPLTVTSAQKNPTAFYLCASSIQGGGQPQHFGDGTRLSIL.

The V call is TRBV6-5, the J call TRBJ1-5, with TRBD1 matching 7 bases. V gave up 5 bases and J gave up 7 bases; unmatched junction bases: 5. Germline-derived CDR1 and CDR2 are MNHEY and SVGAGI. CDR3 length equals 13 residues. CDR3 sequence (DNA): TGTGCCAGCAGTACGACAGGGAAACAGCCCCAGCATTTT. Residues: CASSTTGKQPQHF.

This chain connects TRBV7-9 to TRBJ2-5; no firm D call. The closer fit of TRBJ2-7 to the DNA end suggests the J call may be wrong. Per the germline V gene, CDR1 is SEHNR and CDR2 is FQNEAQ (reference sequence). CDR3 size: 12 residues. CDR3 protein: CASSLTSYEQYF. CDR3 DNA: TGTGCCAGCAGCTTAACCTCCTACGAGCAGTACTTC.

The J gene is TRBJ2-2, the V gene TRBV2; 7 bases align to TRBD1. V was clipped by 7 bases and J by 4 bases; unmatched bases: 9. The CDR3 is 15 residues long. CDR1 and CDR2 (germline): SNHLY, FYNNEI. CDR3 coding DNA: TGTGCCAGCAAGCGGACAGGCGCCGTCACCGGGGAGCTGTTTTTT. Its protein is CASKRTGAVTGELFF.